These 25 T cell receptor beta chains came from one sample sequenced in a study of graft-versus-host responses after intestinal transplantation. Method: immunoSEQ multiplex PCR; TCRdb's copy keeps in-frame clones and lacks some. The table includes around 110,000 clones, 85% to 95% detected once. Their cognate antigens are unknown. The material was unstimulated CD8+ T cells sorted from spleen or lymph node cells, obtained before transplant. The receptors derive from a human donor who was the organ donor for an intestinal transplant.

CDR3 sequence: CASQSGTWLYNEQFF. Here the CDR3 DNA reads TGTGCCAGCCAAAGCGGGACCTGGCTGTACAATGAGCAGTTCTTC. The chain carries TRBV2 and TRBJ2-1; 7 nucleotides match TRBD2. Germline assignment: CDR1 SNHLY and CDR2 FYNNEI. V lost 8 bases to trimming and J lost 4 bases; unmatched junction nucleotides: 11. This CDR3 is built from 15 residues. Drawing the rest from reference TRBV2 and TRBJ2-1, the complete variable domain is EPEVTQTPSHQVTQMGQEVILRCVPISNHLYFYWYRQILGQKVEFLVSFYNNEISEKSEIFDDQFSVERPDGSNFTLKIRSTKLEDSAMYFCASQSGTWLYNEQFFGPGTRLTVL.

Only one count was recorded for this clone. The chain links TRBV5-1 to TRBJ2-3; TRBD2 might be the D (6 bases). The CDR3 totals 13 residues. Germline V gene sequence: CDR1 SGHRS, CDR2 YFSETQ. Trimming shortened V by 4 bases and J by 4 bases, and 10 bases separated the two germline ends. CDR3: CASSPWGADTQYF. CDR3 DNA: TGCGCCAGCAGCCCCTGGGGGGCAGATACGCAGTATTTT.

CDR3 amino acids: CASSTRQGWTEAFF. The DNA of the CDR3 is TGTGCCAGCAGCACCCGACAGGGATGGACTGAAGCTTTCTTT. J is TRBJ1-1 and V is TRBV27; 7 bases match TRBD1. V shed 6 bases and J 5 bases; nucleotides not matched to a gene: 9. Germline CDR1 MNHEY, CDR2 SMNVEV (reference sequence). The CDR3 extends over 14 amino acids.

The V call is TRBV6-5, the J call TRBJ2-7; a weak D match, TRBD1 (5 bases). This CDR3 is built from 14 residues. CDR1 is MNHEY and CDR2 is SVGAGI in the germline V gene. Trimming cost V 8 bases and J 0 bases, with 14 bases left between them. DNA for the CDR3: TGTGCCAGCGGATACGCAGGGAACTCCTACGAGCAGTACTTC. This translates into CASGYAGNSYEQYF.

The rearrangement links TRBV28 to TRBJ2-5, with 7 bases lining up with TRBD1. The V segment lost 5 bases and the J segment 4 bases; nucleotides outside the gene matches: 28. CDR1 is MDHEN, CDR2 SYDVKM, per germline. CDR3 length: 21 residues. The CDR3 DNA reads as TGTGCCAGCAGTACAGGGGAACGGATCCGTAGGGACGGATCCACAAGAGAGACCCAGTACTTC. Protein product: CASSTGERIRRDGSTRETQYF.

Here the CDR3 reads CASSLSNTEAFF. CDR3 nucleotides: TGTGCCAGCAGCTTATCCAACACTGAAGCTTTCTTT. V usage is TRBV7-9 and J usage is TRBJ1-1; unclear D gene. The V end was cut by 2 bases, the J end by 2 bases, with 3 bases between. Germline V gives CDR1 SEHNR, CDR2 FQNEAQ (reference sequence). The CDR3 spans 12 residues.

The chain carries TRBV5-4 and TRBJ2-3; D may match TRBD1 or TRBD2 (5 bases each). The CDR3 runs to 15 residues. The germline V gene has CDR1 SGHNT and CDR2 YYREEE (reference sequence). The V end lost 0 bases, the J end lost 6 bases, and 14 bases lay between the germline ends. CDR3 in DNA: TGTGCCAGCAGCTTGGGGAGTCGGGGCAGGGATACGCAGTATTTT. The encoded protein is CASSLGSRGRDTQYF. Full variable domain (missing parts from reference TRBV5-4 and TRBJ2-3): ETGVTQSPTHLIKTRGQQVTLRCSSQSGHNTVSWYQQALGQGPQFIFQYYREEENGRGNFPPRFSGLQFPNYSSELNVNALELDDSALYLCASSLGSRGRDTQYFGPGTRLTVL.

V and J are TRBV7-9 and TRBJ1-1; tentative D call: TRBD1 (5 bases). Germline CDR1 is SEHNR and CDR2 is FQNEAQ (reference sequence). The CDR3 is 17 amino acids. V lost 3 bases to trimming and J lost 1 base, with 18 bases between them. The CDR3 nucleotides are TGTGCCAGCAGCTTCGGAGCGCAGGGAACTCCGAACACTGAAGCTTTCTTT. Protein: CASSFGAQGTPNTEAFF.

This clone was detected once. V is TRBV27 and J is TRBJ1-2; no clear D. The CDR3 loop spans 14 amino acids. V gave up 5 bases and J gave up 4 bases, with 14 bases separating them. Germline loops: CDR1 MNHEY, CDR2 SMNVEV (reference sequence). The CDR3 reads CASSPLGVGYGYTF. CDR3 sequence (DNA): TGTGCCAGCAGTCCTCTCGGGGTAGGCTATGGCTACACCTTC.

The CDR3 sequence is CASSLGSGETQYF. The CDR3 DNA reads as TGTGCCAGCAGCTTGGGCAGTGGTGAGACCCAGTACTTC. This sequence joins TRBV5-4 and TRBJ2-5; no clear D. Trimming took off 0 bases at V and 5 bases at J, with 8 bases between the two ends. Looked up from germline, CDR1 is SGHNT and CDR2 is YYREEE (reference sequence). The CDR3 consists of 13 residues. Complete variable domain (other parts from reference TRBV5-4 and TRBJ2-5): ETGVTQSPTHLIKTRGQQVTLRCSSQSGHNTVSWYQQALGQGPQFIFQYYREEENGRGNFPPRFSGLQFPNYSSELNVNALELDDSALYLCASSLGSGETQYFGPGTRLLVL.

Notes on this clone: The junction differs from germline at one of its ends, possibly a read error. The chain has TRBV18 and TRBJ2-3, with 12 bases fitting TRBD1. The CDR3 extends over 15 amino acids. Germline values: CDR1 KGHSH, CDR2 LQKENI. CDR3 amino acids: CASSPPGQGADMQYF. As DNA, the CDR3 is TGTGCCAGCTCACCACCGGGACAGGGGGCAGATATGCAGTATTTT.

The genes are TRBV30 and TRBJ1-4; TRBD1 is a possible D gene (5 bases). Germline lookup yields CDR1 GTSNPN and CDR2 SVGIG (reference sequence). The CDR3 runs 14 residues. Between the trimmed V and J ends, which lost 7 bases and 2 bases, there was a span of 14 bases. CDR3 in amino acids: CALEGFETNEKLFF. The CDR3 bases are TGTGCCTTGGAGGGGTTTGAGACTAATGAAAAACTGTTTTTT.

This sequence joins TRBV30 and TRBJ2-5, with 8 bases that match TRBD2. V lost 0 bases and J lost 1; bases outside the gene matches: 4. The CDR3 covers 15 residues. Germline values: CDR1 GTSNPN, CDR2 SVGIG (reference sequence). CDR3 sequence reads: CAWSVDSGGQETQYF. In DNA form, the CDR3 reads TGTGCCTGGAGTGTAGACAGCGGGGGCCAAGAGACCCAGTACTTC. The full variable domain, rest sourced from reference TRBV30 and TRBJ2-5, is SQTIHQWPATLVQPVGSPLSLECTVEGTSNPNLYWYRQAAGRGLQLLFYSVGIGQISSEVPQNLSASRPQDRQFILSSKKLLLSDSGFYLCAWSVDSGGQETQYFGPGTRLLVL.

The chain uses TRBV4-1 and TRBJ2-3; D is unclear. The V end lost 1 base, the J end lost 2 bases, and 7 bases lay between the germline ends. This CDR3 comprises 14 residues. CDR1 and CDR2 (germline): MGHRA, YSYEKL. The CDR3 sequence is CASSQGVLTDTQYF. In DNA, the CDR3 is TGCGCCAGCAGCCAAGGAGTCCTCACAGATACGCAGTATTTT.

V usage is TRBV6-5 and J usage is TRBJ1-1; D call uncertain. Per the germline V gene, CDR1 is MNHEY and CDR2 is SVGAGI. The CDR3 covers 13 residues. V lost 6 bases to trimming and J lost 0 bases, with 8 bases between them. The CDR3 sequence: CASRPNMNTEAFF. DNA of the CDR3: TGTGCCAGCAGGCCTAACATGAACACTGAAGCTTTCTTT.

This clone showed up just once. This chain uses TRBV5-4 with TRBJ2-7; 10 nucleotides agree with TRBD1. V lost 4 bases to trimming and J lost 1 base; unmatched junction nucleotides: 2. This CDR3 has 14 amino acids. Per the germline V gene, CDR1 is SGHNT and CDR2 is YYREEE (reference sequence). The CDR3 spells CASSVGQGSYEQYF. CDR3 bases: TGTGCCAGCAGCGTGGGACAGGGGTCCTACGAGCAGTACTTC.

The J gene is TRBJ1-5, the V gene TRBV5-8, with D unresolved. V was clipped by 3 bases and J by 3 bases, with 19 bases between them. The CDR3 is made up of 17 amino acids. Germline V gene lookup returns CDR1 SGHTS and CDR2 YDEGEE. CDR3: CASSWGEKETHNQPQHF. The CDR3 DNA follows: TGTGCCAGCAGCTGGGGAGAGAAGGAGACCCACAATCAGCCCCAGCATTTT. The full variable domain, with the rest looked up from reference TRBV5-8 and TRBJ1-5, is EAGVTQSPTHLIKTRGQQATLRCSPISGHTSVYWYQQALGLGLQFLLWYDEGEERNRGNFPPRFSGRQFPNYSSELNVNALELEDSALYLCASSWGEKETHNQPQHFGDGTRLSIL.

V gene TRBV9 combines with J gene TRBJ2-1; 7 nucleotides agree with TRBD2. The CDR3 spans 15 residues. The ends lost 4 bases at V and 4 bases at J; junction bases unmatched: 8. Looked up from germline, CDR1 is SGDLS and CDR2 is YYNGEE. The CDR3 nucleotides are TGTGCCAGCAGCCAAGATAGCGGGCAATACAATGAGCAGTTCTTC. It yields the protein CASSQDSGQYNEQFF.

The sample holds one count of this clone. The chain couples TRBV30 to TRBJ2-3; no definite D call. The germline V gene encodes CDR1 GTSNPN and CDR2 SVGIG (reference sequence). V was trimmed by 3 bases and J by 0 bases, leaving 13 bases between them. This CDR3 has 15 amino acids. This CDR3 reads CAWRGYTTSTDTQYF. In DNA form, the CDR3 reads TGTGCCTGGAGGGGATATACCACTAGCACAGATACGCAGTATTTT.

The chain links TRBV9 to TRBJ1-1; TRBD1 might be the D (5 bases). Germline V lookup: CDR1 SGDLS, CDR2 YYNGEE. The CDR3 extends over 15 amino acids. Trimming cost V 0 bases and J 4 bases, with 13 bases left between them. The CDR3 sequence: CASSVEGTGSTEAFF. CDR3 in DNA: TGTGCCAGCAGCGTAGAAGGGACCGGGAGCACTGAAGCTTTCTTT.

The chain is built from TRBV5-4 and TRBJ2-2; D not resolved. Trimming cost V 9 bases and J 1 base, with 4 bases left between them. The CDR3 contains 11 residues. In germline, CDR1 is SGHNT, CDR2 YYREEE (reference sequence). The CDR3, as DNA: TGTGCCACCCAGAACACCGGGGAGCTGTTTTTT. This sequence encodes CATQNTGELFF.

As DNA, the CDR3 is TGTGCCAGCAGCGCTACAGGGGCCTCCTACGAGCAGTACTTC. Its protein product is CASSATGASYEQYF. The genes are TRBV9 and TRBJ2-7, with 7 bases matching TRBD1. With V trimmed by 3 bases and J by 0 bases, 3 bases remained unmatched. The CDR3 spans 14 residues. Looked up from germline, CDR1 is SGDLS and CDR2 is YYNGEE.

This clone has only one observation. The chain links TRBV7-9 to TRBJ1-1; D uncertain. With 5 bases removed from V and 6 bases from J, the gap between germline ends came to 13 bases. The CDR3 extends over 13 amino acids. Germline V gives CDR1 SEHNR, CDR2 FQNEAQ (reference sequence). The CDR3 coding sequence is TGTGCCAGCAGCCCGGAAGGTCGAGCTGAAGCTTTCTTT. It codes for CASSPEGRAEAFF.

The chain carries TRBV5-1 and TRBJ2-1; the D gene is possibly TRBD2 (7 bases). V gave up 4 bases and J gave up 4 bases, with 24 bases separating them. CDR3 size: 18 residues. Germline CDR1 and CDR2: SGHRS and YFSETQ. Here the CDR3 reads CASSLKGLGGGAYNEQFF. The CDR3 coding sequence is TGCGCCAGCAGCCTTAAGGGCTTAGGGGGAGGGGCTTACAATGAGCAGTTCTTC.

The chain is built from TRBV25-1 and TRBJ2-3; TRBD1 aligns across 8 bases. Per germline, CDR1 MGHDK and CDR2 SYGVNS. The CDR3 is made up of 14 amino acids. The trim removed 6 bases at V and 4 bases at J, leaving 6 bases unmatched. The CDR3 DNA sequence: TGTGCCAGCAGCACAGGGGGAGTCGCAGATACGCAGTATTTT. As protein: CASSTGGVADTQYF.